This is a list of T cell receptor beta chains from one sample in a study of blood T cell repertoires in COVID-19. Clones were sequenced by immunoSEQ multiplex PCR, and TCRdb holds only the in-frame ones, with some missing. The data show some 330,000 clones, with just over 85% seen just once and roughly 4.5% held by the top ten. Sequencing used PBMCs or T cells enriched from blood (not recorded which). Receptor source: a man aged 30-40 years who had recovered from COVID-19. Both conserved end residues are part of each CDR3. The D gene is left open where the match is weak. Clone size is stated in some rows and not others, as once, few, many or a class when expanded.

14,.,TRBV7-9,TRBJ2-5,.,CASSLLAGQETQYF,TGTGCCAGCAGCTTACTGGCGGGGCAAGAGACCCAGTACTTC
15,.,TRBV27,TRBJ1-5,.,CASSLGAHSNQPQHF,TGTGCCAGCAGTTTAGGGGCACATAGCAATCAGCCCCAGCATTTT
18,once,TRBV10-3,TRBJ2-3,TRBD1,CAIKGQGVPGTGSDTQYF,TGTGCCATCAAGGGACAGGGGGTCCCCGGGACTGGATCAGATACGCAGTATTTT
14,.,TRBV4-1,TRBJ1-1,.,CASSHDRLNTEAFF,TGCGCCAGCAGCCATGACAGGCTGAACACTGAAGCTTTCTTT
14,.,TRBV24-1,TRBJ1-1,TRBD1,CATSDSQGGTEAFF,TGTGCCACCAGTGATTCACAGGGGGGGACTGAAGCTTTCTTT
17,.,TRBV11-2,TRBJ2-5,.,CASSLDRRGGAKETQYF,TGTGCCAGCAGCTTAGATCGAAGGGGGGGGGCCAAAGAGACCCAGTACTTC
16,.,TRBV7-9,TRBJ2-7,TRBD1,CASSPNNRGFSYEQYF,TGTGCCAGCAGCCCGAATAACAGGGGTTTCTCCTACGAGCAGTACTTC
14,.,TRBV9,TRBJ2-5,.,CASSGRSPQETQYF,TGTGCCAGCAGCGGGCGGAGCCCCCAAGAGACCCAGTACTTC
16,.,TRBV7-9,TRBJ2-7,TRBD2,CASSLGGREGLIEQYF,TGTGCCAGCAGCTTAGGCGGGCGGGAGGGCCTTATCGAGCAGTACTTC
19,.,TRBV6-1,TRBJ2-3,TRBD2,CASSEGGLAGLKSTDTQYF,TGTGCCAGCAGTGAAGGCGGACTAGCGGGCCTCAAGAGCACAGATACGCAGTATTTT
14,.,TRBV18,TRBJ1-5,.,CASSPGQQGQPQHF,TGTGCCAGCTCACCAGGCCAACAGGGACAGCCCCAGCATTTT
16,.,TRBV5-1,TRBJ1-1,TRBD1,CASSLTGTGGGTEAFF,TGCGCCAGCAGCCTCACCGGGACAGGGGGGGGCACTGAAGCTTTCTTT
15,.,TRBV28,TRBJ1-2,.,CASRGSGGTNYGYTF,TGTGCCAGCAGGGGATCGGGAGGAACTAACTATGGCTACACCTTC
12,once,TRBV10-2,TRBJ2-2,.,CASSVGARELFF,TGCGCCAGCAGTGTGGGAGCTCGGGAGCTGTTTTTT
14,.,TRBV18,TRBJ1-6,TRBD1,CASSQDRNNSPLHF,TGTGCCAGCTCCCAGGACAGGAATAATTCACCCCTCCACTTT
16,.,TRBV5-1,TRBJ2-1,TRBD2,CASSLPSGTTYNEQFF,TGCGCCAGCAGCTTACCTAGCGGGACCACCTACAATGAGCAGTTCTTC